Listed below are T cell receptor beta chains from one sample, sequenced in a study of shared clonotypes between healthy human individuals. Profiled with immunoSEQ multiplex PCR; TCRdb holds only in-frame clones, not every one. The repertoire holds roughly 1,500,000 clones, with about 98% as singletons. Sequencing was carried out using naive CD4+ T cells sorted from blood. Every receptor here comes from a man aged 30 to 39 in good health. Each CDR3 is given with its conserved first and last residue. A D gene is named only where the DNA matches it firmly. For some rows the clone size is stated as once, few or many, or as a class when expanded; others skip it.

CDR3: CASSHHSVRGHF
DNA: TGCGCCAGCAGCCACCACTCCGTCAGGGGGCATTTT
size: .
V: TRBV4-1
J: TRBJ1-5
D: .

CDR3: CASSSGTPSYNEQFF
DNA: TGCGCCAGCAGCTCTGGGACACCCTCCTACAATGAGCAGTTCTTC
size: .
V: TRBV5-1
J: TRBJ2-1
D: .

CDR3: CASSVAPGANVLTF
DNA: TGTGCCAGCAGCGTAGCTCCCGGGGCCAACGTCCTGACTTTC
size: .
V: TRBV9
J: TRBJ2-6
D: .

CDR3: CASSQRAPGFVYNEQFF
DNA: TGCGCCAGCAGCCAAAGGGCCCCGGGCTTCGTCTACAATGAGCAGTTCTTC
size: .
V: TRBV4-1
J: TRBJ2-1
D: .

CDR3: CASSPPPYGYTF
DNA: TGTGCCAGCAGTCCCCCCCCATATGGCTACACCTTC
size: .
V: TRBV28
J: TRBJ1-2
D: .

CDR3: CASHFEGRGYTF
DNA: TGTGCCAGCCACTTCGAGGGTCGTGGCTACACCTTC
size: .
V: TRBV7-2
J: TRBJ1-2
D: .

CDR3: CASSLGRGSTDTQYF
DNA: TGTGCCAGCAGTTTAGGTCGGGGGAGCACAGATACGCAGTATTTT
size: .
V: TRBV28
J: TRBJ2-3
D: .

CDR3: CSVRGASGNTIYF
DNA: TGCAGCGTCCGCGGGGCCTCTGGAAACACCATATATTTT
size: .
V: TRBV29-1
J: TRBJ1-3
D: .

CDR3: CASRGRISGANVLTF
DNA: TGTGCCAGCCGGGGACGGATCTCTGGGGCCAACGTCCTGACTTTC
size: .
V: TRBV28
J: TRBJ2-6
D: .

CDR3: CASSAWQAMNTGELFF
DNA: TGTGCCAGCAGCGCCTGGCAGGCTATGAACACCGGGGAGCTGTTTTTT
size: .
V: TRBV5-4
J: TRBJ2-2
D: .

CDR3: CASKSRWEENEQFF
DNA: TGTGCCAGTAAATCTCGATGGGAAGAGAATGAGCAGTTCTTC
size: once
V: TRBV19
J: TRBJ2-1
D: .

CDR3: CATSSIREDEQFF
DNA: TGTGCCACCAGCAGTATACGGGAGGATGAGCAGTTCTTC
size: .
V: TRBV15
J: TRBJ2-1
D: TRBD2

CDR3: CASSLEGQRSGTQYF
DNA: TGCGCCAGCAGCTTGGAGGGACAGCGTTCTGGGACGCAGTATTTT
size: .
V: TRBV5-1
J: TRBJ2-3
D: TRBD1

CDR3: CASSLGSSGANVLTF
DNA: TGCGCCAGCAGCTTGGGGTCAAGTGGGGCCAACGTCCTGACTTTC
size: .
V: TRBV5-1
J: TRBJ2-6
D: .

CDR3: CASRPLRSSGRIGSYNEQFF
DNA: TGTGCCAGCAGACCCCTTAGATCCAGCGGGAGAATTGGCTCCTACAATGAGCAGTTCTTC
size: .
V: TRBV7-6
J: TRBJ2-1
D: TRBD2

CDR3: CASKRLAVNTGELFF
DNA: TGTGCCAGCAAGCGGCTAGCGGTTAACACCGGGGAGCTGTTTTTT
size: .
V: TRBV6-5
J: TRBJ2-2
D: TRBD2

CDR3: CAISEFSRLTGNTIYF
DNA: TGTGCCATCAGTGAGTTTTCCAGGCTGACTGGAAACACCATATATTTT
size: .
V: TRBV10-3
J: TRBJ1-3
D: .

CDR3: CASSVAGGGGQPQHF
DNA: TGTGCCAGCAGCGTAGCTGGGGGAGGAGGGCAGCCCCAGCATTTT
size: .
V: TRBV9
J: TRBJ1-5
D: .

CDR3: CASNPHDRAANEKLFF
DNA: TGTGCCAGCAACCCCCACGACAGGGCGGCTAATGAAAAACTGTTTTTT
size: .
V: TRBV28
J: TRBJ1-4
D: TRBD1

CDR3: CASSFTGHQPQHF
DNA: TGTGCCAGCAGCTTTACAGGGCATCAGCCCCAGCATTTT
size: .
V: TRBV13
J: TRBJ1-5
D: .

CDR3: CASSLRTSGNISEQYF
DNA: TGTGCCAGCTCACTGCGGACTAGCGGGAATATTAGCGAGCAGTACTTC
size: .
V: TRBV18
J: TRBJ2-7
D: TRBD2

CDR3: CASSLGGHREQFF
DNA: TGTGCCAGCAGCTTGGGAGGTCACAGGGAGCAGTTCTTC
size: .
V: TRBV5-4
J: TRBJ2-1
D: .

CDR3: CASHRGGNEKLFF
DNA: TGTGCCAGTCACAGGGGGGGGAATGAAAAACTGTTTTTT
size: .
V: TRBV2
J: TRBJ1-4
D: TRBD1

CDR3: CASRADRGGNTIYF
DNA: TGTGCCAGCAGAGCGGACAGGGGGGGAAACACCATATATTTT
size: .
V: TRBV2
J: TRBJ1-3
D: TRBD1

CDR3: CASSWRQGTLGEQYF
DNA: TGTGCCAGCAGTTGGAGACAGGGTACGCTGGGGGAGCAGTACTTC
size: .
V: TRBV2
J: TRBJ2-7
D: TRBD1

CDR3: CASSQDTVTGELFF
DNA: TGTGCCAGCAGCCAAGATACAGTTACCGGGGAGCTGTTTTTT
size: .
V: TRBV14
J: TRBJ2-2
D: .

CDR3: CASSGGQYQPQHF
DNA: TGTGCCAGCAGCGGGGGGCAGTATCAGCCCCAGCATTTT
size: .
V: TRBV2
J: TRBJ1-5
D: .

CDR3: CASSLRGFGNQPQHF
DNA: TGTGCCAGCAGTTTAAGGGGGTTCGGCAATCAGCCCCAGCATTTT
size: .
V: TRBV28
J: TRBJ1-5
D: .

CDR3: CASRAHIADTQYF
DNA: TGTGCCAGCAGGGCCCATATAGCAGATACGCAGTATTTT
size: .
V: TRBV27
J: TRBJ2-3
D: .

CDR3: CASSLRQAGNEKLFF
DNA: TGTGCCAGCAGCCTGAGACAGGCTGGGAATGAAAAACTGTTTTTT
size: .
V: TRBV13
J: TRBJ1-4
D: .

CDR3: CASSLVARDYNNNEQFF
DNA: TGTGCCAGCAGCTTAGTAGCCCGGGACTACAATAACAATGAGCAGTTCTTC
size: .
V: TRBV7-2
J: TRBJ2-1
D: TRBD2

CDR3: CASSLGTGGPNTIYF
DNA: TGTGCCAGCAGCTTAGGCACAGGGGGCCCGAACACCATATATTTT
size: .
V: TRBV11-2
J: TRBJ1-3
D: TRBD1

CDR3: CASRDSFGHPNTIYF
DNA: TGTGCCAGCAGGGACTCTTTCGGACACCCAAACACCATATATTTT
size: .
V: TRBV25-1
J: TRBJ1-3
D: .

CDR3: CASSGQGGSSYNEQFF
DNA: TGTGCCAGCAGCGGCCAAGGGGGTAGCTCCTACAATGAGCAGTTCTTC
size: .
V: TRBV9
J: TRBJ2-1
D: .

CDR3: CASSSPTGGFTDTQYF
DNA: TGTGCCAGCAGTTCGCCGACAGGGGGTTTTACAGATACGCAGTATTTT
size: .
V: TRBV28
J: TRBJ2-3
D: TRBD1

CDR3: CASSLLLGAKVYEQYF
DNA: TGTGCCAGCAGCTTGCTGTTAGGGGCCAAAGTCTACGAGCAGTACTTC
size: .
V: TRBV7-8
J: TRBJ2-7
D: .

CDR3: CAIRDLSASTDTQYF
DNA: TGTGCCATTCGTGACCTAAGTGCTAGCACAGATACGCAGTATTTT
size: .
V: TRBV28
J: TRBJ2-3
D: .

CDR3: CASSLEGSDTQYF
DNA: TGCGCCAGCAGCTTGGAGGGCTCCGATACGCAGTATTTT
size: .
V: TRBV5-1
J: TRBJ2-3
D: .

CDR3: CASSFTTGELFF
DNA: TGTGCCAGCAGTTTTACAACCGGGGAGCTGTTTTTT
size: once
V: TRBV27
J: TRBJ2-2
D: .

CDR3: CASSQGGTSARTDTQYF
DNA: TGCGCCAGCAGCCAGGGGGGGACTAGCGCAAGGACAGATACGCAGTATTTT
size: .
V: TRBV4-3
J: TRBJ2-3
D: TRBD2

CDR3: CASSISLYNEQFF
DNA: TGTGCCAGTTCAATTTCCCTCTACAATGAGCAGTTCTTC
size: .
V: TRBV6-4
J: TRBJ2-1
D: .

CDR3: CASSSRTGGGEQYF
DNA: TGTGCCAGCTCAAGTAGGACGGGGGGCGGCGAGCAGTACTTC
size: .
V: TRBV18
J: TRBJ2-7
D: .